The present entry profiles one TCR beta chain with its context. Trimming took 5 bases from V and 8 from J; bases not matched to a gene: 4. The CDR3 runs 12 residues. Per the germline V gene, CDR1 is PRHDT and CDR2 is FYEKMQ (reference sequence). The data originate from a study of blood T cell repertoires in COVID-19. Study-wide background: Collection of acute and convalescent COVID-19 samples took place in the United States, Italy and Spain.

TCRdb's table, derived via immunoSEQ multiplex PCR, lists solely in-frame clones and lacks some. The table has about 350,000 clones, around nine tenths seen once; the top ten hold approximately 1%. Up to 2 weeks before entering the study, exposed participants had met a COVID-19 case. Sequenced material: PBMCs or T cells enriched from blood (not recorded which). The chain links TRBV13 to TRBJ1-2; TRBD1 matches 8 bases. This TCR was sampled from a woman aged 30 to 39 who had been exposed to COVID-19. CDR3 sequence: CASSPTGDGYTF. The CDR3 bases are TGTGCCAGCAGCCCGACAGGGGACGGCTACACCTTC.